This T cell receptor beta chain was obtained from a study of blood T cell repertoires in COVID-19. Background on the study: The origin of the acute and convalescent COVID-19 samples was the United States, Italy and Spain. PBMCs, B-cell-depleted T cells, or T cells were the source of the cDNA or gDNA that made up the material.

Per the original methods: For nucleated cells, counts were estimated from reference gene primer amplification. TCRdb keeps only in-frame clones here, not all; method: immunoSEQ multiplex PCR. The V and J calls and the clone size are those of that table, but D and trimming were determined from the DNA. The sample comprises about 77,000 clones, 80% of which are singletons, and under 5% rests with the top ten. The germline V gene has CDR1 SGHNT and CDR2 YYREEE (reference sequence). The CDR3 length is 15 residues. The V end lost 4 bases, the J end lost 1 base, and 15 bases lay between the germline ends. Sequenced: peripheral blood. The gene calls are TRBV5-4 and TRBJ2-7, with D possibly being TRBD2 (6 bases). This TCR was recovered from a woman aged 65 to 85 with acute or convalescent COVID-19. The DNA of the CDR3 is TGTGCCAGCAGCGATCAGCGGAGGGTATCCTACGAGCAGTACTTC. This translates into CASSDQRRVSYEQYF.